The entry that follows covers one T cell receptor (beta chain) sequence. Its matching antigen is unknown. The data stem from a study of cytomegalovirus exposure and HLA in healthy donors. This CDR3 comprises 13 residues. Germline CDR1 is SGHVS and CDR2 is FQNEAQ. V lost 8 bases and J 4 bases, leaving 14 bases between the germline ends. The primer mix had 60 Vbeta and 13 Jbeta primers. Using immunoSEQ multiplex PCR, the repertoire was profiled, and TCRdb retains in-frame clones only, with some absent. The sample shows about 140,000 clones, roughly 70% of them seen only once. Whole-study results and caveats: In a later analysis, a missense DCLRE1C variant was linked to TCR beta V- and J-gene trimming.

The sequencing sample was made of PBMCs. The chain combines TRBV7-8 with TRBJ1-2; D perhaps matches TRBD1 (5 bases). The sequence came from a man aged 25-45 years in good health and CMV-seronegative. The CDR3 loop reads CASGAVQGYGYTF. In DNA, the CDR3 is TGTGCCAGCGGAGCCGTCCAGGGCTATGGCTACACCTTC.